A single sample is the source of the 3 T cell receptor beta chains below, sequenced in a study of Ad26.COV2.S vaccination and SARS-CoV-2 variants. Treatment given: approximately 18 received Ad26.COV2.S at low or high dose, single or two shots; about five received placebo; per-sample allocation not given. On day 63 after the first injection, vaccine and placebo recipients gave samples. The data were produced by immunoSEQ multiplex PCR, yet TCRdb's version contains in-frame clones alone and is incomplete. The top ten hold 6.4% of the sample, which has about 350,000 clones, about 87% seen once. The sequences come from peripheral blood, collected in a trial of Ad26.COV2.S vaccine versus placebo. These receptors all come from a person aged 18-60 years who received the Ad26.COV2.S COVID-19 vaccine or a placebo.

The chain carries TRBV4-2 and TRBJ2-2; D unclear. Germline CDR1 LGHNA, CDR2 YNFKEQ. This CDR3 has 13 residues. Deletions cut 7 bases from V and 2 bases from J, with 8 bases between. As DNA, the CDR3 is TGTGCCAGCACTTTGTCTAACACCGGGGAGCTGTTTTTT. Translating gives CASTLSNTGELFF.

The V and J genes are TRBV19 and TRBJ1-5; D is undetermined. Trimming left V 10 bases short and J 10 bases short, with 14 bases between. The CDR3 has 11 amino acids. The V gene's germline CDR1 is LNHDA and CDR2 SQIVND (reference sequence). The CDR3 DNA is TGTGCCACCCAGAGGGAGGGCCCCCAGCATTTT. This gives the protein CATQREGPQHF.

This sequence joins TRBV6-5 and TRBJ2-1, with TRBD2 matching 14 bases. This CDR3 contains 15 residues. Trimming cost V 7 bases and J 12 bases; bases outside gene matches: 11. The germline gives CDR1 MNHEY, CDR2 SVGAGI. The CDR3 DNA reads as TGTGCCAGCAATCCCGGGACTAGCGGGAGAGTCGGGCAGTTCTTC. Translating gives CASNPGTSGRVGQFF.